A selection of T cell receptor beta chains follows, all from one sample in a study of blood T cells in healthy people across ages. TCRdb re-derived calls from the 5' RACE reads in MiXCR, one entry per CDR3 protein. The data hold about 760,000 distinct CDR3 sequences, with 56% observed a single time. Input material: blood. The origin of the receptors is a man in his forties in good health. Both conserved end residues are part of each CDR3. D genes are given only for firm matches. For some rows the clone size is stated as once, few or many, or as a class when expanded; others skip it.

-,TRBV12-3/TRBV12-4,TRBJ2-6,-,TGTGCCAGCACCTTGATGGGCAGGCAGAGATCTGGGGCCAACGTCCTGACTTTC,CASTLMGRQRSGANVLTF
-,TRBV2,TRBJ2-5,-,TGTGCCAGCAGTGAAGCCAGGGGCTGGGAGACCCAGTACTTC,CASSEARGWETQYF
-,TRBV5-6,TRBJ2-5,-,TGTGCCAGCAGCTTGTTAACAGGAGACTTAGGCGGTGAGCAGTACTTC,CASSLLTGDLGGEQYF
-,TRBV12-3/TRBV12-4,TRBJ2-1,-,TGTGCCAGCAGCAGCGCCAGGGAGCAGTTCTTC,CASSSAREQFF
-,TRBV2,TRBJ2-3,-,TGTGCCAGCAGAGGGTTGGACAGCAACACAGATACGCAGTATTTT,CASRGLDSNTDTQYF
-,TRBV18,TRBJ2-3,few,TGTGCCAGCTCACCTGGACACGACGTCAGCACAGATACGCAGTATTTT,CASSPGHDVSTDTQYF
-,TRBV12-3/TRBV12-4,TRBJ2-7,many,TGTGCCAGCAGTCGTACAGGGAACGGCGAGCAGTACTTC,CASSRTGNGEQYF
-,TRBV6-5,TRBJ2-7,few,TGTGCCAGCACCCGGAGGGCAGGGGAGACTTACTACGAGCAGTACTTC,CASTRRAGETYYEQYF
TRBD1,TRBV28,TRBJ2-7,-,TGTGCCAGCACCCCGGGACAGGGCTCCTACGAGCAGTACTTC,CASTPGQGSYEQYF
-,TRBV12-3/TRBV12-4,TRBJ1-2,-,-,CASSLSGFADGSTF
-,TRBV6-5,TRBJ1-4,once,TGTGCCAGCAGTCCCCTGCTGGGGGGGGATGAAAAACTGTTTTTT,CASSPLLGGDEKLFF
TRBD1,TRBV20-1,TRBJ1-6,-,TGCAGTGCAAGAAACAGGGGACGCTCCTATAATTCACCCCTCCACTTT,CSARNRGRSYNSPLHF
TRBD1,TRBV7-9,TRBJ1-2,-,TGTGCCAGCTCTGGCGGGACAGGAGGGGGCCGAAATGGCTACACCTTC,CASSGGTGGGRNGYTF
TRBD2,TRBV6-1,TRBJ2-7,few,TGCGCCTACGGGAGGAGCTCCTACGAGCAGTACTTC,CAYGRSSYEQYF
TRBD1,TRBV5-1,TRBJ1-1,-,TGCGCCAGCAGCCCCGGAGGGACAGCAGAAGCTTTCTTT,CASSPGGTAEAFF
-,TRBV9,TRBJ1-3,once,TGTGCCAGCAGCGTAGTGGACAGTACCCAATCCGGAAACACCATATATTTT,CASSVVDSTQSGNTIYF
-,TRBV25-1,TRBJ2-2,-,TGTGCCAGCAGTGAATTTGGAGGGCGTAACACCGGGGAGCTGTTTTTT,CASSEFGGRNTGELFF
-,TRBV30,TRBJ1-2,once,TGTGCCTGGAGTGAATCACAAACCCATGGCTACACCTTC,CAWSESQTHGYTF
-,TRBV7-2,TRBJ2-3,-,TGTGCCAGCAGCTTAGCGCGGCCGCCCACAGATACGCAGTATTTT,CASSLARPPTDTQYF
-,TRBV29-1,TRBJ2-2,-,TGCAGCGTTTCGGGGCCCACGAACACCGGGGAGCTGTTTTTT,CSVSGPTNTGELFF
-,TRBV14,TRBJ2-7,-,TGTGCCAGCAGCCAAGTCGACCGGTCGGGAAATGAGCAGTACTTC,CASSQVDRSGNEQYF
-,TRBV20-1,TRBJ2-2,-,TGCAGTGCCACTCGATCGGGGGCGACCTGGACCGGGGAGCTGTTTTTT,CSATRSGATWTGELFF
TRBD1,TRBV12-3/TRBV12-4,TRBJ2-4,-,TGTGCCAGCAGTTTTTCCCGGGACAGGGACGGCATTCAGTACTTC,CASSFSRDRDGIQYF
-,TRBV14,TRBJ2-7,once,TGTGCCAGCAGCCGGGCCGCGGGTCCGACCTACGAGCAGTACTTC,CASSRAAGPTYEQYF
TRBD2,TRBV28,TRBJ2-5,few,TGTGCCAGCAGTGGCCTAGCGGCACCTCGGGAGACCCAGTACTTC,CASSGLAAPRETQYF
TRBD1,TRBV29-1,TRBJ1-1,few,TGCAGCGTCCAAGGACAGGGGGACACTGAAGCTTTCTTT,CSVQGQGDTEAFF
-,TRBV27,TRBJ1-4,-,TGTGCCAGCAGTCCTTATTCCGCAACTAATGAAAAACTGTTTTTT,CASSPYSATNEKLFF